This is a list of T cell receptor beta chains from one sample in a study of cytomegalovirus exposure and HLA in healthy donors. The table came from immunoSEQ multiplex PCR; TCRdb's copy has only in-frame clones and leaves some out. The sample contains 120,000 to 150,000 clones, approximately 78% of which appear only once. Sequences were obtained from PBMCs. All receptors derive from a man aged 18 to 35 in good health and CMV-seropositive. Both conserved end residues are part of each CDR3. Fields, in order: clone size, D gene, V gene, J gene, CDR3 protein, CDR3 DNA. The D gene is left open where the match is weak. A row's size may be missing; if present it is once, few, many or a size class.

>.|.|TRBV7-9|TRBJ1-2
CASSSGVHYGYTF
TGTGCCAGCAGCTCAGGGGTTCACTATGGCTACACCTTC
>.|.|TRBV6-6|TRBJ2-5
CASSYRQDSKTQYF
TGTGCCAGCAGTTACAGGCAGGACTCAAAGACCCAGTACTTC
>.|.|TRBV19|TRBJ2-7
CASSMDRFPYEQYF
TGTGCCAGTAGTATGGACAGATTTCCCTACGAGCAGTACTTC
>.|TRBD2|TRBV7-9|TRBJ2-3
CASIRAGGTDTQYF
TGTGCCAGCATCAGGGCGGGAGGAACAGATACGCAGTATTTT
>once|TRBD2|TRBV30|TRBJ2-3
CAWNLGTSGRAYTQYF
TGTGCCTGGAACCTAGGGACTAGCGGGAGGGCCTATACGCAGTATTTT
>.|.|TRBV6-1|TRBJ2-7
CASSELGEGEQYF
TGTGCCAGCAGTGAATTAGGCGAGGGCGAGCAGTACTTC
>.|TRBD2|TRBV6-1|TRBJ2-1
CASMSERETREQFF
TGTGCCAGCATGAGCGAGCGGGAGACGAGGGAGCAGTTCTTC
>.|TRBD1|TRBV2|TRBJ1-2
CASSDPGTDGNYGCTF
TGTGCCAGCAGTGACCCAGGGACAGATGGGAACTATGGCTGCACCTTC
>.|.|TRBV28|TRBJ2-7
CASSPGTFSSYEQYF
TGTGCCAGCAGTCCCGGGACATTCAGCTCCTACGAGCAGTACTTC
>.|TRBD1|TRBV6-5|TRBJ1-5
CASRADRGSNQPQHF
TGTGCCAGCAGAGCCGACAGGGGAAGCAATCAGCCCCAGCATTTT
>few|TRBD1|TRBV6-5|TRBJ1-2
CASSWGTASGYTF
TGTGCCAGCAGTTGGGGGACAGCGAGTGGCTACACCTTC
>.|TRBD1|TRBV19|TRBJ1-2
CASRIQGAVNGYTF
TGTGCCAGCCGAATACAGGGGGCTGTAAATGGCTACACCTTC
>.|TRBD2|TRBV4-2|TRBJ2-3
CASSQRGGTQYF
TGTGCCAGCAGCCAGCGGGGGGGAACGCAGTATTTT
>.|.|TRBV19|TRBJ1-2
CASSIDSIYGYTF
TGTGCCAGTAGTATCGACAGTATCTATGGCTACACCTTC
>.|TRBD2|TRBV14|TRBJ2-7
CASSQGRAGSIYEQYF
TGTGCCAGCAGCCAAGGAAGAGCGGGAAGTATCTACGAGCAGTACTTC
>once|TRBD1|TRBV12-5|TRBJ1-1
CASAPDRGRGVTEAFF
TGTGCTAGTGCCCCGGACAGGGGGCGCGGTGTCACTGAAGCTTTCTTT
>.|TRBD2|TRBV2|TRBJ2-5
CASRAPGGETQYF
TGTGCCAGCAGGGCCCCGGGAGGAGAGACCCAGTACTTC
>.|.|TRBV4-1|TRBJ1-2
CASSQGGGGYGYTF
TGCGCCAGCAGCCAAGGTGGGGGCGGCTATGGCTACACCTTC
>.|.|TRBV5-1|TRBJ2-6
CASSLDAGHSSGANVLTF
TGCGCCAGCAGCCTGGATGCAGGGCACTCCTCTGGGGCCAACGTCCTGACTTTC
>.|.|TRBV6-5|TRBJ2-5
CASSGRGPQETQYF
TGTGCCAGCAGTGGTAGGGGTCCTCAAGAGACCCAGTACTTC
>once|TRBD1|TRBV13|TRBJ2-3
CASSSGQGVDTQYF
TGTGCCAGCAGCTCGGGACAGGGGGTGGATACGCAGTATTTT
>.|TRBD1|TRBV7-9|TRBJ1-4
CASSSAPGQSNEKLFF
TGTGCCAGCAGCTCCGCGCCGGGACAGTCTAATGAAAAACTGTTTTTT
>.|.|TRBV28|TRBJ1-1
CASSLAGAIGDTEAFF
TGTGCCAGCAGTTTAGCGGGGGCCATTGGGGACACTGAAGCTTTCTTT
>.|TRBD2|TRBV28|TRBJ2-3
CASSSTSGRAGDTQYF
TGTGCCAGCAGTTCGACTAGCGGGAGGGCCGGAGATACGCAGTATTTT
>.|.|TRBV11-2|TRBJ2-7
CASSRGAGEQYF
TGTGCCAGCAGCCGAGGAGCGGGCGAGCAGTACTTC
>.|.|TRBV30|TRBJ1-4
CAWSVHRANEKLFF
TGTGCCTGGAGTGTGCACAGGGCTAATGAAAAACTGTTTTTT
>.|.|TRBV28|TRBJ1-5
CASSLQDQPQHF
TGTGCCAGCAGTTTACAGGATCAGCCCCAGCATTTT
>.|.|TRBV5-1|TRBJ2-7
CASSLDEGGEQYF
TGCGCCAGCAGCTTGGACGAGGGCGGAGAGCAGTACTTC
>.|.|TRBV27|TRBJ1-2
CASSFGENYGYTF
TGTGCCAGCAGTTTTGGGGAGAACTATGGCTACACCTTC
>.|.|TRBV12-5|TRBJ2-2
CASGLRTANTGELFF
TGTGCTAGTGGTTTAAGGACAGCCAACACCGGGGAGCTGTTTTTT
>.|.|TRBV18|TRBJ2-5
CASSQQRTDLYQETQYF
TGTGCCAGCTCACAACAACGGACAGATCTGTACCAAGAGACCCAGTACTTC
>.|TRBD1|TRBV27|TRBJ1-4
CASSPTGRYNEKLFF
TGTGCCAGCAGTCCGACAGGGCGGTATAATGAAAAACTGTTTTTT